The clone carrying this T cell receptor beta chain was seen many times. The sample comes from a study of T-cell reconstitution after alpha-beta-depleted transplantation in children. Unmatched junction bases numbered 4, after V lost 5 bases and J lost 5 bases. This CDR3 has 12 residues. Germline lookup yields CDR1 DFQATT and CDR2 SNEGSKA (reference sequence). Preparation of the TCRbeta library used unique molecular identifiers. TCRdb reanalysed the PCR reads using MiXCR and keeps one entry per CDR3 protein. The sample yields about 690,000 distinct CDR3 sequences, 16% seen once. The material was PBMCs from the stem cell graft donor, obtained from the stem cell graft. This chain connects TRBV20-1 to TRBJ1-2, with TRBD1 identical over 8 bases. The sequence derives from a human donor who donated a stem cell graft to a child with acute myeloid leukemia. For the CDR3, the DNA is TGCAGTGCTGCCAGGGGGCTGTATGGCTACACCTTC. Residues: CSAARGLYGYTF.